Presented here are 21 T cell receptor beta chains from one specimen sequenced in a study of cytomegalovirus exposure and HLA in healthy donors. PCR employed 60 Vbeta and 13 Jbeta primers. This table comes from immunoSEQ multiplex PCR, and its TCRdb copy is limited to in-frame clones, with some not included. The sample contains 150,000 to 200,000 clones, about 80% of which appear only once. Sequencing was carried out using PBMCs. The receptors come from a woman in her forties or fifties in good health and CMV-seropositive.

The chain uses TRBV7-2 and TRBJ2-1; tentative D call: TRBD1 (5 bases). CDR3 length equals 14 residues. Trimming shortened V by 5 bases and J by 4 bases, and 12 bases separated the two germline ends. Looked up from germline, CDR1 is SGHTA and CDR2 is FQGNSA. CDR3 sequence: CASSRAGIYNEQFF. The DNA for the CDR3 is TGTGCCAGCAGCCGCGCAGGGATTTACAATGAGCAGTTCTTC.

The chain recombines TRBV30 with TRBJ2-7; 8 nucleotides align to TRBD1. The germline gives CDR1 GTSNPN, CDR2 SVGIG (reference sequence). The CDR3 has 14 amino acids. Unmatched junction bases numbered 6, after V lost 3 bases and J lost 2 bases. In DNA, the CDR3 is TGTGCCTGGAGCCCAGGGGGCCCGGCCTACGAGCAGTACTTC. Translated, it gives CAWSPGGPAYEQYF.

In its sample, this clone was seen a few times. The chain links TRBV5-1 to TRBJ2-7, with a weak D call TRBD1 (5 bases). The CDR3 loop spans 15 amino acids. Germline V gives CDR1 SGHRS, CDR2 YFSETQ. Deletions cut 0 bases from V and 3 bases from J, with 13 bases between. The CDR3 reads CASSLAASGNYEQYF. CDR3 nucleotides: TGCGCCAGCAGCTTGGCCGCGTCAGGGAACTACGAGCAGTACTTC.

This clone was found once. The chain recombines TRBV5-4 with TRBJ1-2; TRBD1 might be the D (5 bases). Germline CDR1 and CDR2: SGHNT and YYREEE (reference sequence). There are 14 residues in the CDR3. V was shortened by 0 bases and J by 4 bases, with 10 bases between the two germline ends. The CDR3 protein is CASSLDRPSYGYTF. The DNA of the CDR3 is TGTGCCAGCAGCTTGGACAGGCCCTCCTATGGCTACACCTTC. The whole variable domain, remainder taken from reference TRBV5-4 and TRBJ1-2, is ETGVTQSPTHLIKTRGQQVTLRCSSQSGHNTVSWYQQALGQGPQFIFQYYREEENGRGNFPPRFSGLQFPNYSSELNVNALELDDSALYLCASSLDRPSYGYTFGSGTRLTVV.

V and J are TRBV7-9 and TRBJ2-2; D call uncertain. V was pared by 0 bases and J by 0 bases, with 5 bases between. The CDR3 contains 15 residues. Germline assignment: CDR1 SEHNR and CDR2 FQNEAQ (reference sequence). CDR3 in amino acids: CASSLAGSNTGELFF. CDR3 sequence (DNA): TGTGCCAGCAGCTTAGCTGGCTCGAACACCGGGGAGCTGTTTTTT.

The chain joins TRBV29-1 to TRBJ1-1, with 9 nucleotides matching TRBD1. The V and J ends lost 8 bases and 4 bases, in that order; junction bases with no gene match: 5. Germline CDR1 SQVTM, CDR2 ANQGSEA. This CDR3 has 12 residues. The CDR3 DNA reads TGCAGCACGGGACAGGGACTCACTGAAGCTTTCTTT. It is translated as CSTGQGLTEAFF.

This chain connects TRBV7-2 to TRBJ2-3, with TRBD1 matching over 7 bases. With 6 bases clipped from V and 1 base from J, the junction kept 4 bases outside the gene matches. Germline CDR1 and CDR2: SGHTA and FQGNSA. CDR3 length: 14 residues. The CDR3 nucleotides read TGTGCCAGCAGATACAGGGGTGGCACAGATACGCAGTATTTT. Protein product: CASRYRGGTDTQYF. Looking up the rest from reference TRBV7-2 and TRBJ2-3 gives the full variable domain: GAGVSQSPSNKVTEKGKDVELRCDPISGHTALYWYRQSLGQGLEFLIYFQGNSAPDKSGLPSDRFSAERTGGSVSTLTIQRTQQEDSAVYLCASRYRGGTDTQYFGPGTRLTVL.

A few counts support this clone. The chain employs TRBV15 and TRBJ2-1; possible D gene TRBD1, 5 bases. From germline, CDR1 is LNHNV and CDR2 YYDKDF (reference sequence). This CDR3 is 15 amino acids long. V lost 0 bases and J 4 bases, leaving 10 bases between the germline ends. The CDR3 sequence: CATSRDQQVYNEQFF. CDR3 DNA sequence: TGTGCCACCAGCAGAGACCAACAGGTATACAATGAGCAGTTCTTC. Looking up the rest from reference TRBV15 and TRBJ2-1 gives the full variable domain: DAMVIQNPRYQVTQFGKPVTLSCSQTLNHNVMYWYQQKSSQAPKLLFHYYDKDFNNEADTPDNFQSRRPNTSFCFLDIRSPGLGDTAMYLCATSRDQQVYNEQFFGPGTRLTVL.

J is TRBJ2-5 and V is TRBV7-8; no clear D. The CDR3 covers 13 residues. Germline lookup yields CDR1 SGHVS and CDR2 FQNEAQ. Trimming cost V 0 bases and J 6 bases, with 8 bases left between them. As DNA, the CDR3 is TGTGCCAGCAGCTTAGCCCCCCCCAAGACCCAGTACTTC. As protein: CASSLAPPKTQYF.

J is TRBJ2-6 and V is TRBV15; D is possibly TRBD2 (5 bases). Trimming cost V 2 bases and J 4 bases, with 15 bases left between them. Germline assignment: CDR1 LNHNV and CDR2 YYDKDF (reference sequence). The CDR3 runs 17 residues. The DNA of the CDR3 is TGTGCCACCAGCAGATGGCCGAGGGTTTCCGGGGCCAACGTCCTGACTTTC. Encoded protein: CATSRWPRVSGANVLTF.

The CDR3 reads CASSEALRRGSSGANVLTF. The CDR3 bases are TGTGCCAGCAGTGAAGCGCTTCGCAGGGGGAGCTCTGGGGCCAACGTCCTGACTTTC. The chain has TRBV6-1 and TRBJ2-6; TRBD1 matches at 7 bases. The V gene's germline CDR1 is MNHNS and CDR2 SASEGT. Trimming cost V 0 bases and J 0 bases; bases outside gene matches: 8. CDR3 length equals 19 residues.

This chain links TRBV27 with TRBJ1-2, with D maybe TRBD1 (5 bases). The CDR3 totals 13 residues. Trimming stripped 2 bases from V and 7 bases from J, with 11 bases between. CDR1 MNHEY and CDR2 SMNVEV come from the germline V gene (reference sequence). The CDR3, as DNA: TGTGCCAGCAGTTTACTCTCAGGGCGTGGCTACACCTTC. Protein product: CASSLLSGRGYTF.

The chain joins TRBV4-1 to TRBJ1-2; tentative D call: TRBD1 (6 bases). Germline values: CDR1 MGHRA, CDR2 YSYEKL. The CDR3 sequence is 19 residues long. Trimming removed 0 bases from V and 5 bases from J, with 25 bases in between. CDR3 in DNA: TGCGCCAGCAGCCAAGAACCCGTGCGGACGACAGGACGATCTTATGGCTACACCTTC. It codes for CASSQEPVRTTGRSYGYTF.

The J gene is TRBJ2-2, the V gene TRBV9; 7 nucleotides agree with TRBD1. Looked up from germline, CDR1 is SGDLS and CDR2 is YYNGEE. Trimming removed 6 bases from V and 7 bases from J; junction bases left unmatched: 6. CDR3 length equals 13 residues. CDR3 region: CASTTGVDGELFF. DNA of the CDR3: TGTGCCAGCACCACAGGGGTAGACGGGGAGCTGTTTTTT. The full variable domain, its missing parts supplied by reference TRBV9 and TRBJ2-2, is DSGVTQTPKHLITATGQRVTLRCSPRSGDLSVYWYQQSLDQGLQFLIQYYNGEERAKGNILERFSAQQFPDLHSELNLSSLELGDSALYFCASTTGVDGELFFGEGSRLTVL.

The chain couples TRBV4-2 to TRBJ2-7; TRBD2 might be the D (6 bases). Per the germline V gene, CDR1 is LGHNA and CDR2 is YNFKEQ. The CDR3 is 14 amino acids. Trimming took off 2 bases at V and 2 bases at J, with 10 bases between the two ends. The CDR3 region is CASSQPGTPYEQYF. CDR3 coding DNA: TGTGCCAGCAGCCAACCCGGGACTCCCTACGAGCAGTACTTC.

V gene TRBV29-1 combines with J gene TRBJ2-7; 8 bases match TRBD2. There are 13 residues in the CDR3. The J segment lost 2 bases and the V segment lost 7 bases, leaving 7 bases of the junction unmatched. Germline loops: CDR1 SQVTM, CDR2 ANQGSEA. This CDR3 reads CSARLANTYEQYF. DNA of the CDR3: TGCAGCGCTAGACTAGCGAATACCTACGAGCAGTACTTC.

This clone has just a few counts. The chain is built from TRBV7-8 and TRBJ1-2; weak D call: TRBD1 (6 bases). Between the trimmed V and J ends, which lost 5 bases and 8 bases, there was a span of 18 bases. Germline CDR1 and CDR2: SGHVS and FQNEAQ. The CDR3 is 14 residues long. The DNA for the CDR3 is TGTGCCAGCAGCCGGGGAGGGGGTCTCTTAGGCTACACCTTC. Its protein is CASSRGGGLLGYTF.

This clone was observed a handful of times. The CDR3 spells CASRPIRNTEAFF. The CDR3 DNA is TGTGCCAGCAGACCTATTAGGAACACTGAAGCTTTCTTT. The rearrangement links TRBV2 to TRBJ1-1; D is unresolved. Germline loops: CDR1 SNHLY, CDR2 FYNNEI. The CDR3 has 13 residues. Between the trimmed V and J ends, which lost 6 bases and 1 base, there was a span of 9 bases.

The chain joins TRBV28 to TRBJ2-1, with 7 bases that match TRBD2. This CDR3 is 13 amino acids long. Germline loops: CDR1 MDHEN, CDR2 SYDVKM. V lost 7 bases, J lost 7 bases, and 7 bases stayed unmatched. The DNA for the CDR3 is TGTGCCAGCACATCGGGGGGATTTAATGAGCAGTTCTTC. Protein sequence: CASTSGGFNEQFF.

The chain is built from TRBV9 and TRBJ2-7; 7 nucleotides line up with TRBD2. V dropped 0 bases and J dropped 2; count of bases not matched to a gene: 2. Germline-derived CDR1 and CDR2 are SGDLS and YYNGEE. The CDR3 consists of 14 residues. The DNA of the CDR3 is TGTGCCAGCAGCGTAGTGAGCGGGGCCTACGAGCAGTACTTC. Translated, it gives CASSVVSGAYEQYF.

The chain carries TRBV6-5 and TRBJ2-5; D is perhaps TRBD1 (6 bases). The germline V gene encodes CDR1 MNHEY and CDR2 SVGAGI. The CDR3 is 14 amino acids. Trimming removed 1 base from V and 5 bases from J, with 11 bases in between. CDR3 loop: CASSYWQGHETQYF. The CDR3 region has the DNA TGTGCCAGCAGTTACTGGCAGGGGCACGAGACCCAGTACTTC.